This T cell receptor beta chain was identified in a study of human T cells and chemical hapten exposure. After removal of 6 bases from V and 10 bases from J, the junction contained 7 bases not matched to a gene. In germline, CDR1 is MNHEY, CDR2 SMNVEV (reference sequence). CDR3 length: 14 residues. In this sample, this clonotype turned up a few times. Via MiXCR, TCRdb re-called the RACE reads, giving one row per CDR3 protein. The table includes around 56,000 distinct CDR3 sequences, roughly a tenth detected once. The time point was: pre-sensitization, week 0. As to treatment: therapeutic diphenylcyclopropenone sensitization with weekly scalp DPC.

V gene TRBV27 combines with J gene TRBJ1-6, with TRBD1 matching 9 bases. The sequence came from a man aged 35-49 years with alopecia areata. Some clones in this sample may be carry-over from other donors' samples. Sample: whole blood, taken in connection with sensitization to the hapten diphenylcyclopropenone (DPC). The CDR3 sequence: CASRSGTGLSPLHF. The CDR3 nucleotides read TGTGCCAGCAGATCTGGGACAGGGCTCTCACCCCTCCACTTT.